The rows below give T cell receptor beta chains drawn from one sample of a study of blood T cell repertoires in COVID-19. TCRdb keeps only in-frame clones here, not all; method: immunoSEQ multiplex PCR. The sample yields 95,000 to 120,000 clones, roughly 85% seen once. Sequenced: peripheral blood. The receptors originated from a man aged 40-50 years with acute or convalescent COVID-19. The CDR3 runs from the conserved cysteine through the conserved F or W. The D gene is left open where the match is weak. Size is omitted from some rows. Given values are once, few, many or a class for expanded clones.

v_gene: TRBV7-2; j_gene: TRBJ2-1; len: 15; abundance: .; d_gene: TRBD2; CDR3nt: TGTGCCAGCAGCCTACTAGCGGGGGGGCAAGATGAGCAGTTCTTC; CDR3aa: CASSLLAGGQDEQFF
v_gene: TRBV19; j_gene: TRBJ2-1; len: 14; abundance: once; d_gene: .; CDR3nt: TGTGCCAGTAGGGCGGGGGCCTACTACAATGAGCAGTTCTTC; CDR3aa: CASRAGAYYNEQFF
v_gene: TRBV5-1; j_gene: TRBJ2-1; len: 15; abundance: once; d_gene: TRBD2; CDR3nt: TGCGCCAGCGGAGCGGGGGGAAGCTCCTACAATGAGCAGTTCTTC; CDR3aa: CASGAGGSSYNEQFF
v_gene: TRBV19; j_gene: TRBJ1-3; len: 14; abundance: .; d_gene: .; CDR3nt: TGTGCCAGTAGTATCGGGTTCTCTGGAAACACCATATATTTT; CDR3aa: CASSIGFSGNTIYF
v_gene: TRBV4-3; j_gene: TRBJ1-2; len: 16; abundance: once; d_gene: TRBD1; CDR3nt: TGCGCCAGCAGCCAAGATCTCGCAGGGGGAAGGGATGGCTACACCTTC; CDR3aa: CASSQDLAGGRDGYTF
v_gene: TRBV2; j_gene: TRBJ2-4; len: 14; abundance: .; d_gene: .; CDR3nt: TGTGCCAGCAGTGCCGGGTCCGCCGGAAACATTCAGTACTTC; CDR3aa: CASSAGSAGNIQYF
v_gene: TRBV30; j_gene: TRBJ2-3; len: 14; abundance: .; d_gene: .; CDR3nt: TGTGCCTGGAGGAGGATTAGCGGAACAGATACGCAGTATTTT; CDR3aa: CAWRRISGTDTQYF
v_gene: TRBV5-1; j_gene: TRBJ2-1; len: 14; abundance: .; d_gene: .; CDR3nt: TGCGCCAGCAGCTTGGTCCCGGGAGACAATGAGCAGTTCTTC; CDR3aa: CASSLVPGDNEQFF
v_gene: TRBV4-1; j_gene: TRBJ2-7; len: 14; abundance: few; d_gene: TRBD1; CDR3nt: TGCGCCAGCAGCACCCGACAGGGGGGGTACGAGCAGTACTTC; CDR3aa: CASSTRQGGYEQYF
v_gene: TRBV6-6; j_gene: TRBJ2-5; len: 15; abundance: .; d_gene: TRBD1; CDR3nt: TGTGCCAGCAGTTACGAGGGGGCGGTTGAGGAGACCCAGTACTTC; CDR3aa: CASSYEGAVEETQYF